Listed here are 20 T cell receptor beta chains from one sample, sequenced in a study of identical twins. MiXCR, applied by TCRdb to the 5' RACE reads, yields one record per CDR3 protein. The sample contains 450,000 or so distinct CDR3 sequences, approximately 15% of which appear only once. The data also belong to a second study, concerning yellow fever vaccine responses in identical twins.

The sample was CD4+ T cells sorted from blood. These receptors came from a young woman in good health.

CDR3 region: CASSYSGTGTHEQYF. The CDR3 DNA follows: TGTGCCAGCAGTTACTCCGGGACAGGGACCCACGAGCAGTACTTC. This chain connects TRBV6-2 or TRBV6-3 to TRBJ2-7; 9 nucleotides align to TRBD1. V dropped 0 bases and J dropped 5; count of bases not matched to a gene: 5. The germline gives CDR1 MNHEY, CDR2 SVGEGT. CDR3 length equals 15 residues.

A few counts support this clonotype. The V call is TRBV2, the J call TRBJ2-1, with D perhaps matching TRBD1 (6 bases). Between the trimmed V and J ends, which lost 6 bases and 6 bases, there was a span of 9 bases. This CDR3 has 12 amino acids. Looked up from germline, CDR1 is SNHLY and CDR2 is FYNNEI. The CDR3 protein is CASRHRANEQFF. In nucleotides, the CDR3 is TGTGCCAGCAGGCACAGGGCCAATGAGCAGTTCTTC. Supplemented by reference TRBV2 and TRBJ2-1, the full variable domain reads EPEVTQTPSHQVTQMGQEVILRCVPISNHLYFYWYRQILGQKVEFLVSFYNNEISEKSEIFDDQFSVERPDGSNFTLKIRSTKLEDSAMYFCASRHRANEQFFGPGTRLTVL.

This clonotype was picked up a small number of times. The chain links TRBV5-1 to TRBJ2-1, with 10 bases lining up with TRBD2. The CDR3 has 18 residues. Germline lookup yields CDR1 SGHRS and CDR2 YFSETQ. The ends lost 3 bases at V and 3 bases at J; junction bases unmatched: 12. This CDR3 is CASSSKKGLAEHYNEQFF. The CDR3, as DNA: TGCGCCAGCAGCTCAAAGAAAGGACTAGCGGAACACTACAATGAGCAGTTCTTC.

V and J are TRBV3-1 and TRBJ2-1; D is uncertain. Germline V gene data show CDR1 as LGHDT and CDR2 as YNNKEL (reference sequence). Trimming cost V 1 base and J 3 bases, with 10 bases left between them. The CDR3 covers 15 residues. The CDR3 reads CASSQVPGGYNEQFF. CDR3 in DNA: TGTGCCAGCAGCCAAGTCCCCGGTGGCTACAATGAGCAGTTCTTC.

The chain employs TRBV14 and TRBJ2-3; tentative D call: TRBD2 (6 bases). Trimming removed 1 base at V and 9 bases at J, with 8 bases between. Germline V CDR1 and CDR2: SGHDN, FVKESK. The CDR3 contains 12 residues. The CDR3 DNA reads TGTGCCAGCAGCCAAGGTGGGAGGACGCAGTATTTT. This codes for CASSQGGRTQYF.

In its sample, this clonotype was seen a few times. V is TRBV7-9 and J is TRBJ2-3; D is possibly TRBD2 (6 bases). The ends were cut back, 6 bases at V and 5 bases at J, with 21 bases in the middle. Per the germline V gene, CDR1 is SEHNR and CDR2 is FQNEAQ (reference sequence). This CDR3 contains 16 residues. Here the CDR3 reads CASSRHGSIVGDTQYF. In DNA, the CDR3 is TGTGCCAGCAGTCGACACGGGAGTATCGTCGGAGATACGCAGTATTTT.

V and J are TRBV3-1 and TRBJ2-1; TRBD2 might be the D (6 bases). V shed 1 base and J shed 9 bases, with 10 bases lying between them. Germline V gene sequence: CDR1 LGHDT, CDR2 YNNKEL (reference sequence). The CDR3 spans 13 residues. The CDR3 loop is CASSQGRGSEQFF. The DNA of the CDR3 is TGTGCCAGCAGCCAAGGACGGGGGTCTGAGCAGTTCTTC.

The J gene is TRBJ1-1, the V gene TRBV7-3; D remains ambiguous. This CDR3 region has 13 residues. Trimming took off 5 bases at V and 8 bases at J, with 15 bases between the two ends. Germline V lookup: CDR1 SGHTA, CDR2 FQGTGA. The CDR3 DNA reads as TGTGCCAGCAGCCCCTCAGACCGACGGGAAGCTTTCTTT. Amino acids: CASSPSDRREAFF.

The chain has TRBV7-3 and TRBJ2-5; D ambiguous. The CDR3 is 13 residues long. Trimming cost V 5 bases and J 4 bases, with 11 bases left between them. Germline V gene data show CDR1 as SGHTA and CDR2 as FQGTGA. The DNA of the CDR3 is TGTGCCAGCAGCCCTCATAATCTAGAGACCCAGTACTTC. It encodes CASSPHNLETQYF.

The chain carries TRBV14 and TRBJ2-1, with D perhaps matching TRBD1 (6 bases). The germline V and J ends were trimmed by 5 bases and 4 bases, with 18 bases remaining between them. The CDR3 is 16 residues long. Looked up from germline, CDR1 is SGHDN and CDR2 is FVKESK. CDR3 amino acids: CASSSFTGSLYNEQFF. The CDR3 DNA reads TGTGCCAGCAGCTCGTTCACAGGGTCCCTTTACAATGAGCAGTTCTTC.

This clonotype has only a few counts. The rearrangement uses TRBV29-1 and TRBJ1-1; TRBD1 is a possible D gene (6 bases). Germline V gene data show CDR1 as SQVTM and CDR2 as ANQGSEA. This CDR3 is built from 12 residues. V lost 2 bases, J lost 7 bases, and 11 bases lay in between. The CDR3 region has the DNA TGCAGCGTTGAACTCACAGGGATTGAAGCTTTCTTT. This encodes CSVELTGIEAFF.

This clonotype was seen a few times. CDR3 DNA sequence: TGCGCCAGCAGCCAAGATTCGTGGACAGGGTATGGCTACACCTTC. It encodes CASSQDSWTGYGYTF. The chain couples TRBV4-3 to TRBJ1-2; 8 nucleotides align to TRBD1. From germline, CDR1 is LGHNA and CDR2 YSLEER. The V gene end was trimmed by 0 bases and the J gene end by 5 bases; junction bases not matched to a gene: 5. The length of the CDR3 is 15 residues.

The chain employs TRBV5-6 and TRBJ1-4; 9 nucleotides line up with TRBD1. The CDR3 is 15 residues long. J gave up 5 bases and V 4 bases, and 6 bases lay outside the gene matches. CDR1 is SGHDT and CDR2 is YYEEEE in the germline V gene. In DNA form, the CDR3 reads TGTGCCAGCAGCCCCGGGACAGGGAAGAATGAAAAACTGTTTTTT. It is translated as CASSPGTGKNEKLFF.

This clonotype was observed a few times. The chain uses TRBV5-1 and TRBJ2-3, with 7 bases aligning to TRBD2. The J segment lost 2 bases and the V segment lost 1 base, leaving 7 bases of the junction unmatched. The CDR3 runs to 16 residues. Germline assignment: CDR1 SGHRS and CDR2 YFSETQ. The CDR3 region is CASSLRSSGTTDTQYF. The CDR3 coding sequence is TGCGCCAGCAGCTTGCGGTCTAGCGGAACCACAGATACGCAGTATTTT.

The chain carries TRBV7-2 and TRBJ2-3, with 9 bases identical to TRBD2. The CDR3 spans 16 residues. V lost 5 bases, J lost 5 bases, and 11 bases stayed unmatched. Germline CDR1 is SGHTA and CDR2 is FQGNSA. The CDR3 coding sequence is TGTGCCAGCAGCCCGGGAGGCGGGAGGGCCAAAGATACGCAGTATTTT. This codes for CASSPGGGRAKDTQYF.

J is TRBJ2-1 and V is TRBV5-1; 10 positions match TRBD2. The CDR3 is 15 amino acids. Losses at the gene ends were 5 bases for V and 9 bases for J; bases not matched to a gene: 11. CDR1 is SGHRS and CDR2 is YFSETQ in the germline V gene. The CDR3 sequence is CASSRASGSLGEQFF. CDR3 nucleotide sequence: TGCGCCAGCAGTAGGGCTAGCGGGAGTTTAGGTGAGCAGTTCTTC.

CDR3: CASENPKDGGVYEQYF. In nucleotides, the CDR3 is TGTGCCAGCGAAAACCCGAAAGATGGGGGGGTCTACGAGCAGTACTTC. The rearrangement uses TRBV28 and TRBJ2-7; the match to TRBD2 covers 7 bases. The CDR3 length is 16 residues. The J segment lost 3 bases and the V segment lost 8 bases, leaving 16 bases of the junction unmatched. Looked up from germline, CDR1 is MDHEN and CDR2 is SYDVKM.

This clonotype came up a few times. The V and J genes are TRBV2 and TRBJ2-2; D tentatively reads TRBD1 or TRBD2 (6 bases each). Germline V lookup: CDR1 SNHLY, CDR2 FYNNEI. The CDR3 is 15 amino acids. V was trimmed by 8 bases and J by 4 bases, leaving 17 bases between them. The CDR3 DNA reads TGTGCCAGCGCCGGGACACGGCGGGGCACCGGGGAGCTGTTTTTT. Its translation: CASAGTRRGTGELFF.

The V and J genes are TRBV29-1 and TRBJ2-5; no clear D gene. The CDR3 loop spans 11 amino acids. Germline loops: CDR1 SQVTM, CDR2 ANQGSEA. V was clipped by 4 bases and J by 5 bases, with 8 bases between them. CDR3 sequence (DNA): TGCAGCGTTGTGGTCGGGGAGACCCAGTACTTC. Translated, it gives CSVVVGETQYF.

To note about this clonotype: A read error may produce the germline difference seen at one junction end. The V call is TRBV20-1, the J call TRBJ2-1; 9 bases map to TRBD2. There are 21 residues in the CDR3. CDR1 and CDR2 from the germline V gene are DFQATT and SNEGSKA (reference sequence). CDR3 region: CSPRAEGSGSLTILSYNEQFF. CDR3 in DNA: TGCAGTCCTAGAGCGGAGGGTAGCGGGAGCTTGACGATCCTCTCCTACAATGAGCAGTTCTTC.